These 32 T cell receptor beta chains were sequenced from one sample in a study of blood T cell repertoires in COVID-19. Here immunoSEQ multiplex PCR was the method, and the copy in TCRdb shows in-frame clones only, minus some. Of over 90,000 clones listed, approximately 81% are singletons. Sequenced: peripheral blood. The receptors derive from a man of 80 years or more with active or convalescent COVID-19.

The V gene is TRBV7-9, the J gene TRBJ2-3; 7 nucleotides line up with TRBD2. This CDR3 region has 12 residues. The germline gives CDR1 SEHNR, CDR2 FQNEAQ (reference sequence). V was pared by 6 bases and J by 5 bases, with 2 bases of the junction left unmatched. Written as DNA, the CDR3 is TGTGCCAGCAGGGTAGCGGGAGATACGCAGTATTTT. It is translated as CASRVAGDTQYF.

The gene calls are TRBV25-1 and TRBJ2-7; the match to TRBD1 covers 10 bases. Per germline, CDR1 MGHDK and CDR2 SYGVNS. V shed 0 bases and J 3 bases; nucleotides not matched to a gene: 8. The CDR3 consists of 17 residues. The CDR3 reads CASSEYRPGQGFYEQYF. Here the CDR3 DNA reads TGTGCCAGCAGTGAATATCGCCCGGGACAGGGGTTCTACGAGCAGTACTTC.

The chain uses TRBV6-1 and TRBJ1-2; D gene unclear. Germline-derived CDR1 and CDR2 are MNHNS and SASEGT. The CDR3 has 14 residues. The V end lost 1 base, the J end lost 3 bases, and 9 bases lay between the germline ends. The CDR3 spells CASSEGHTYYGYTF. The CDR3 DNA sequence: TGTGCCAGCAGTGAAGGACATACTTACTATGGCTACACCTTC.

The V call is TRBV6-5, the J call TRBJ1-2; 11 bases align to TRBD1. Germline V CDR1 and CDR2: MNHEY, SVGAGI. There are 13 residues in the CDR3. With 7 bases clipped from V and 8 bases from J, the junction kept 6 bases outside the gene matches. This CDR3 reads CASNAGQGVGYTF. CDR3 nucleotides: TGTGCCAGCAATGCGGGACAGGGGGTGGGCTACACCTTC.

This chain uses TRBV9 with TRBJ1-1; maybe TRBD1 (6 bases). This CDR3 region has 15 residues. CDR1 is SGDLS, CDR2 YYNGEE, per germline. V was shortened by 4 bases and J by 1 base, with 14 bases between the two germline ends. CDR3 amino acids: CASSTLQGTNTEAFF. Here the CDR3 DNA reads TGTGCCAGCAGCACCTTACAGGGAACGAACACTGAAGCTTTCTTT.

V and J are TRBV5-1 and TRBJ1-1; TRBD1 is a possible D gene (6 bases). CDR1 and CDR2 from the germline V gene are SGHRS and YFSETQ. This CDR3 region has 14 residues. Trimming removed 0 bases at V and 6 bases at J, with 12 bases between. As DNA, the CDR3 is TGCGCCAGCAGCTTGGTGAGTCAGGGGTCTGAAGCTTTCTTT. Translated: CASSLVSQGSEAFF. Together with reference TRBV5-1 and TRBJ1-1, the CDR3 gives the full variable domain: KAGVTQTPRYLIKTRGQQVTLSCSPISGHRSVSWYQQTPGQGLQFLFEYFSETQRNKGNFPGRFSGRQFSNSRSEMNVSTLELGDSALYLCASSLVSQGSEAFFGQGTRLTVV.

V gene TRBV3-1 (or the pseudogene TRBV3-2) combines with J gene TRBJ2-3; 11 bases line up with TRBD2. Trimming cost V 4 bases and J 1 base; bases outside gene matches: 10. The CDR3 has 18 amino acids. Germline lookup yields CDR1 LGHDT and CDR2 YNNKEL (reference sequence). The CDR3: CASSLGTSGRRGTDTQYF. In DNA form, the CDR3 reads TGTGCCAGCAGCCTCGGGACTAGCGGAAGACGGGGCACAGATACGCAGTATTTT.

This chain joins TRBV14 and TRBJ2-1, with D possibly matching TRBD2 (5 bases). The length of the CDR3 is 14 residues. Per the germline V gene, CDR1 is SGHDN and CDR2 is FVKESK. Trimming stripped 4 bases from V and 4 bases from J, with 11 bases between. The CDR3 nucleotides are TGTGCCAGCAGCCCTTATAGACTATACAATGAGCAGTTCTTC. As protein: CASSPYRLYNEQFF. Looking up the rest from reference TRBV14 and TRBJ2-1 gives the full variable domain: EAGVTQFPSHSVIEKGQTVTLRCDPISGHDNLYWYRRVMGKEIKFLLHFVKESKQDESGMPNNRFLAERTGGTYSTLKVQPAELEDSGVYFCASSPYRLYNEQFFGPGTRLTVL.

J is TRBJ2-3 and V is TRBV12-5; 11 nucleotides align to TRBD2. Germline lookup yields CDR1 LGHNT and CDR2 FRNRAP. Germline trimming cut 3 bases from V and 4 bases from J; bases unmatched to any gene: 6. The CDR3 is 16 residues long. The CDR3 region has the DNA TGTGCTAGTGGTTTAACTAGCGGGGGATATTCAGATACGCAGTATTTT. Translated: CASGLTSGGYSDTQYF.

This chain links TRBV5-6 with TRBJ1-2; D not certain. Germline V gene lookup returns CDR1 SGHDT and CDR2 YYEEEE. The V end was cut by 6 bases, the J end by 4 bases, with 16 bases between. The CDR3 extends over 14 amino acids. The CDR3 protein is CASNRGGIGYGYTF. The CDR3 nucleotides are TGTGCCAGCAACCGCGGAGGGATCGGCTATGGCTACACCTTC.

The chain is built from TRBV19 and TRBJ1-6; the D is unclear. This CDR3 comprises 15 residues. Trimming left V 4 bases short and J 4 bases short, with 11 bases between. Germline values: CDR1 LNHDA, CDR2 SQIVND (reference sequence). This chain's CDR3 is CASSTEGGYNSPLHF. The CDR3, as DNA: TGTGCCAGTAGTACCGAAGGCGGTTATAATTCACCCCTCCACTTT. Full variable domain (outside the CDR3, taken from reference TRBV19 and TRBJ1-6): DGGITQSPKYLFRKEGQNVTLSCEQNLNHDAMYWYRQDPGQGLRLIYYSQIVNDFQKGDIAEGYSVSREKKESFPLTVTSAQKNPTAFYLCASSTEGGYNSPLHFGNGTRLTVT.

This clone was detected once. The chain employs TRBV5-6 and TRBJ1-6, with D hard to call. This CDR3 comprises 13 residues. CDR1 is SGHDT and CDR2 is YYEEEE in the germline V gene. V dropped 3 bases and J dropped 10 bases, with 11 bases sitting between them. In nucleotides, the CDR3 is TGTGCCAGCAGCTCTGGGAGCCCCTCACCCCTCCACTTT. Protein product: CASSSGSPSPLHF.

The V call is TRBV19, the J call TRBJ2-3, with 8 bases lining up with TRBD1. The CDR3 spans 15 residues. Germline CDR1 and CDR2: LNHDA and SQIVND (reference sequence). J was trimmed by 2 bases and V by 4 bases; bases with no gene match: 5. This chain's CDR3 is CASSTTGAPTDTQYF. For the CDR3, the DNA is TGTGCCAGTAGTACGACAGGGGCCCCCACAGATACGCAGTATTTT. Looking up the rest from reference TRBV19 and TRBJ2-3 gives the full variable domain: DGGITQSPKYLFRKEGQNVTLSCEQNLNHDAMYWYRQDPGQGLRLIYYSQIVNDFQKGDIAEGYSVSREKKESFPLTVTSAQKNPTAFYLCASSTTGAPTDTQYFGPGTRLTVL.

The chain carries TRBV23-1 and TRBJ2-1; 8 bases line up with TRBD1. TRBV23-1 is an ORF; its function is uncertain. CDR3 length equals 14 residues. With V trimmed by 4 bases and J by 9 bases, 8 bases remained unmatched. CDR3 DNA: TGCGCCAGCAGTCGCGGACAGGGTAACGGTGAGCAGTTCTTC. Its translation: CASSRGQGNGEQFF.

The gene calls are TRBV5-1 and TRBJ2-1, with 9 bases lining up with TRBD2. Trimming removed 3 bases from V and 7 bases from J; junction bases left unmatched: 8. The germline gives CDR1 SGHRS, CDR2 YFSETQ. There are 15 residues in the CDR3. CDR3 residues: CASSSPGTSMNEQFF. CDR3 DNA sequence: TGCGCCAGCAGCTCACCCGGGACTAGCATGAATGAGCAGTTCTTC.

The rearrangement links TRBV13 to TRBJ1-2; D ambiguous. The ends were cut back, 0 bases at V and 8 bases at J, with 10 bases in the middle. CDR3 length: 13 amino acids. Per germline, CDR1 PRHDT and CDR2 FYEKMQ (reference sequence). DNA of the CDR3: TGTGCCAGCAGCTTAGGCCTTTCGGAGGGCTACACCTTC. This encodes CASSLGLSEGYTF.

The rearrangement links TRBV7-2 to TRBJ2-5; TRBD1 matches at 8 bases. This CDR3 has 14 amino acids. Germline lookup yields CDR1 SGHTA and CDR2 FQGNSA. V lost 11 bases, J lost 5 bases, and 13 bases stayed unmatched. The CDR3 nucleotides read TGTGCCCGCACCGTGCAGGGGGCCGCGGAGACCCAGTACTTC. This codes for CARTVQGAAETQYF.

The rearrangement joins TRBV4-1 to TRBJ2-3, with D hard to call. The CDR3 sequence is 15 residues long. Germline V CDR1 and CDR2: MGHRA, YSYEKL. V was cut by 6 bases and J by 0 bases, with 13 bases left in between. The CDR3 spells CASSSDTPSTDTQYF. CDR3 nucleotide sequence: TGCGCCAGCAGTTCCGACACCCCTAGCACAGATACGCAGTATTTT.

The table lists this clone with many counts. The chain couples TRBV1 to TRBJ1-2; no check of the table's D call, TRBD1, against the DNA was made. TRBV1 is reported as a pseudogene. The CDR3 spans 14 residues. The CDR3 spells CTSSLSGTNYGYTF. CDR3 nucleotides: TGCACCAGCAGCCTGTCTGGCACTAACTATGGCTACACCTTC.

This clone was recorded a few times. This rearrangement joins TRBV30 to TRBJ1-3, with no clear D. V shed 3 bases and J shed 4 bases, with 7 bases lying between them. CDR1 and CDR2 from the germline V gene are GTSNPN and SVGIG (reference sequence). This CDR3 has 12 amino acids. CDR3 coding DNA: TGTGCCTGGAGCGAACAAGGAAACACCATATATTTT. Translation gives CAWSEQGNTIYF.

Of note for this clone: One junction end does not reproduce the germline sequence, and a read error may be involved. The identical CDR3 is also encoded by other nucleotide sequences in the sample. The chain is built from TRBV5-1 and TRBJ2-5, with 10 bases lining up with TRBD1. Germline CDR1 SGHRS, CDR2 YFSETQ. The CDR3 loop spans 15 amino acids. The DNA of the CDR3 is TGCGCTAGCAGCTTGGCCGGGACAGGGGTAGAGACCCAGTACTTC. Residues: CASSLAGTGVETQYF.

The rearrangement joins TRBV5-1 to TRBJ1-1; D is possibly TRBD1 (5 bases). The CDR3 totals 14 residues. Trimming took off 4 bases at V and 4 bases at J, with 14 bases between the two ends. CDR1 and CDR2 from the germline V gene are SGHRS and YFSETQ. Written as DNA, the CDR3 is TGCGCCAGCAGCGGACTGGGGGGGACCACTGAAGCTTTCTTT. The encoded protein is CASSGLGGTTEAFF.

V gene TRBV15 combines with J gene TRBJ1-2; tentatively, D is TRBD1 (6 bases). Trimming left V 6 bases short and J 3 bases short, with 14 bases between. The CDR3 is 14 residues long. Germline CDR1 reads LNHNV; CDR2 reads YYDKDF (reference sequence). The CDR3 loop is CATRWGAGDYGYTF. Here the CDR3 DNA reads TGTGCCACCAGGTGGGGGGCGGGGGACTATGGCTACACCTTC.

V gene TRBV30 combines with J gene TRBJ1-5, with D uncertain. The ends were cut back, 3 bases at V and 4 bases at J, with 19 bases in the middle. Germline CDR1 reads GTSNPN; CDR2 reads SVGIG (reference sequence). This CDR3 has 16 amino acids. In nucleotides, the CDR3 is TGTGCCTGGAGGGGTTCGGGTCGGTTGCTGAATCAGCCCCAGCATTTT. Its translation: CAWRGSGRLLNQPQHF.

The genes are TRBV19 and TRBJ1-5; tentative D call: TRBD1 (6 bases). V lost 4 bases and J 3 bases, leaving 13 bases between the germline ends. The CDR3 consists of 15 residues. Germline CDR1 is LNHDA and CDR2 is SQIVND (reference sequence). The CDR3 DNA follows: TGTGCCAGTAGTACCCTCACAGGGAACAATCAGCCCCAGCATTTT. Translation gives CASSTLTGNNQPQHF. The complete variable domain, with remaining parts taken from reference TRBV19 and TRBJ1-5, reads DGGITQSPKYLFRKEGQNVTLSCEQNLNHDAMYWYRQDPGQGLRLIYYSQIVNDFQKGDIAEGYSVSREKKESFPLTVTSAQKNPTAFYLCASSTLTGNNQPQHFGDGTRLSIL.

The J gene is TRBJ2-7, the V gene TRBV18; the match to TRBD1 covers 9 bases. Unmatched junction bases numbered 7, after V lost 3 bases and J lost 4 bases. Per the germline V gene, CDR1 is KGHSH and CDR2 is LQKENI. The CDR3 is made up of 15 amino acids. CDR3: CASSPKTGGKYEQYF. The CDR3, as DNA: TGTGCCAGCTCACCCAAGACAGGGGGTAAATACGAGCAGTACTTC.

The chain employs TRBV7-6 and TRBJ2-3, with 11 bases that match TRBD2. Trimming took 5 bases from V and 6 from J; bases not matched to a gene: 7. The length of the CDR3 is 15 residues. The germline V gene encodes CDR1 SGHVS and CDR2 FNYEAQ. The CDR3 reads CASSRSGGALDTQYF. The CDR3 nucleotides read TGTGCCAGCAGCCGTAGCGGGGGGGCTTTGGATACGCAGTATTTT.

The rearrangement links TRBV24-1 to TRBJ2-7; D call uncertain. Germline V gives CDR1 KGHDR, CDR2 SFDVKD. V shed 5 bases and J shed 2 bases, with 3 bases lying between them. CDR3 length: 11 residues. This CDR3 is CATSGAYEQYF. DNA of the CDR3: TGTGCCACCAGTGGCGCCTACGAGCAGTACTTC.

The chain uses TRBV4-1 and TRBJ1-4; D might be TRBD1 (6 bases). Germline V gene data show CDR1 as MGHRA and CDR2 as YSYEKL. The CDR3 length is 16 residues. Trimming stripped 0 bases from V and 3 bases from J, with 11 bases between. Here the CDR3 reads CASSQERTAPNEKLFF. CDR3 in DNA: TGCGCCAGCAGCCAAGAAAGGACAGCTCCTAATGAAAAACTGTTTTTT.

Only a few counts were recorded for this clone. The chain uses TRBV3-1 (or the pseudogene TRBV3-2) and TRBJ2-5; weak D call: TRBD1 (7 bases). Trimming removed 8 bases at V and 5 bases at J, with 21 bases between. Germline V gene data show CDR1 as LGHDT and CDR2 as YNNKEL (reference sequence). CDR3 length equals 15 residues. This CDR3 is CASLAWRRGRETQYF. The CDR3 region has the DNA TGTGCCAGCCTAGCGTGGAGAAGGGGGCGGGAGACCCAGTACTTC.

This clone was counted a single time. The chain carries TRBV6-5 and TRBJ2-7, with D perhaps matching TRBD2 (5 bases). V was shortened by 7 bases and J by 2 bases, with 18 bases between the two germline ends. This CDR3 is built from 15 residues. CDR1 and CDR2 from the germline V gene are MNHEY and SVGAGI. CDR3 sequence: CASTPSLGAPYEQYF. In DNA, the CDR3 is TGTGCCAGCACCCCCAGTCTGGGAGCCCCCTACGAGCAGTACTTC.

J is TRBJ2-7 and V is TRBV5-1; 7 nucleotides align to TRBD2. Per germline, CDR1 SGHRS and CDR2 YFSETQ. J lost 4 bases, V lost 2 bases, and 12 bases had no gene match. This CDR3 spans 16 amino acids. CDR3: CASSLQSGVGGYEQYF. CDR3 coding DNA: TGCGCCAGCAGCTTACAGAGCGGGGTCGGCGGGTACGAGCAGTACTTC.